The 29 T cell receptor beta chains reported below all come from one sample, sequenced in a study of shared T cell receptors in the human thymus. Measured with immunoSEQ multiplex PCR; TCRdb has only the in-frame clones, and not every one. Counted here are 450,000 to 650,000 clones, approximately 80% occurring once; the ten biggest clones make up more than 0.01%. The same data also contributed to another study, on human thymus T cells.

The specimen was thymocytes. The origin of the receptors is a boy under two years old with a congenital heart defect.

The V call is TRBV4-3, the J call TRBJ1-4, with D possibly TRBD1 on 5 matching bases. From germline, CDR1 is LGHNA and CDR2 YSLEER. Deletions cut 0 bases from V and 8 bases from J, with 19 bases between. This CDR3 region has 17 residues. CDR3 region: CASSQDLGDWVWEKLFF. CDR3 DNA: TGCGCCAGCAGCCAAGACTTGGGGGACTGGGTATGGGAAAAACTGTTTTTT.

The CDR3 bases are TGTGCCAGCCGGGACAGGGGACCAACTAATGAAAAACTGTTTTTT. Translation gives CASRDRGPTNEKLFF. The chain carries TRBV11-2 and TRBJ1-4; 10 bases align to TRBD1. CDR1 is SGHAT, CDR2 FQNNGV, per germline. V lost 8 bases and J lost 0; bases outside the gene matches: 3. The CDR3 contains 15 residues.

The rearrangement joins TRBV10-3 to TRBJ1-5; TRBD1 matches at 9 bases. CDR1 ENHRY and CDR2 SYGVKD come from the germline V gene. Germline trimming cut 0 bases from V and 5 bases from J; bases unmatched to any gene: 8. The CDR3 has 17 amino acids. CDR3 DNA: TGTGCCATCAGTGAGTCCCAACAGGGGGCGACGGATCAGCCCCAGCATTTT. Amino acid sequence: CAISESQQGATDQPQHF.

The V and J genes are TRBV27 and TRBJ2-5; D ambiguous. Germline CDR1 reads MNHEY; CDR2 reads SMNVEV (reference sequence). The V and J ends lost 3 bases and 5 bases respectively, with 7 bases between them. The CDR3 is made up of 12 amino acids. Written as DNA, the CDR3 is TGTGCCAGCAGTTTCCCGTCGGAGACCCAGTACTTC. Its protein is CASSFPSETQYF.

The V gene is TRBV30, the J gene TRBJ2-7, with TRBD2 identical over 9 bases. The junction had 10 bases not matched to a gene; V was cut back by 5 bases and J by 2 bases. Germline lookup yields CDR1 GTSNPN and CDR2 SVGIG (reference sequence). The CDR3 is 15 amino acids. The CDR3: CAWYSSGTGPYEQYF. DNA of the CDR3: TGTGCCTGGTACTCTAGCGGGACCGGACCCTACGAGCAGTACTTC.

The chain joins TRBV27 to TRBJ1-1; 8 bases match TRBD1. V lost 5 bases, J lost 2 bases, and 13 bases stayed unmatched. CDR1 is MNHEY and CDR2 is SMNVEV in the germline V gene (reference sequence). The CDR3 is made up of 17 amino acids. The CDR3 DNA is TGTGCCAGCAGTCCCAAGGACAGGGTGTGGGGAAACACTGAAGCTTTCTTT. It specifies CASSPKDRVWGNTEAFF.

CDR3 nucleotide sequence: TGTGCCAGCAGTTTTCGGTTAGGGGGTTGCAATCAGCCCCAGCATTTT. This codes for CASSFRLGGCNQPQHF. The chain uses TRBV28 and TRBJ1-5, with D possibly TRBD1 on 6 matching bases. With 3 bases removed from V and 2 bases from J, the gap between germline ends came to 14 bases. Germline V gives CDR1 MDHEN, CDR2 SYDVKM. The CDR3 is made up of 16 amino acids. The full variable domain, with the rest looked up from reference TRBV28 and TRBJ1-5, is DVKVTQSSRYLVKRTGEKVFLECVQDMDHENMFWYRQDPGLGLRLIYFSYDVKMKEKGDIPEGYSVSREKKERFSLILESASTNQTSMYLCASSFRLGGCNQPQHFGDGTRLSIL.

The V gene is TRBV11-2, the J gene TRBJ2-7; TRBD1 agrees at 8 bases. CDR1 and CDR2 (germline): SGHAT, FQNNGV. The CDR3 extends over 18 amino acids. V dropped 4 bases and J dropped 3; count of bases not matched to a gene: 17. For the CDR3, the DNA is TGTGCCAGCAGCTGGTGGACAGGGAAGGCCCCCCCCTACTACGAGCAGTACTTC. It yields the protein CASSWWTGKAPPYYEQYF.

V usage is TRBV30 and J usage is TRBJ2-7; 14 bases line up with TRBD2. This CDR3 comprises 16 residues. J was trimmed by 4 bases and V by 1 base; bases with no gene match: 6. CDR1 and CDR2 (germline): GTSNPN, SVGIG (reference sequence). In nucleotides, the CDR3 is TGTGCCTGGAGTGCGGGACTAGCGGGGGATTTTTACGAGCAGTACTTC. Protein: CAWSAGLAGDFYEQYF. Based on the CDR3 plus reference TRBV30 and TRBJ2-7, the full variable domain is SQTIHQWPATLVQPVGSPLSLECTVEGTSNPNLYWYRQAAGRGLQLLFYSVGIGQISSEVPQNLSASRPQDRQFILSSKKLLLSDSGFYLCAWSAGLAGDFYEQYFGPGTRLTVT.

The rearrangement joins TRBV4-2 to TRBJ2-1; D uncertain. The germline gives CDR1 LGHNA, CDR2 YNFKEQ. The CDR3 loop spans 14 amino acids. V lost 2 bases and J 7 bases, leaving 12 bases between the germline ends. The CDR3 sequence: CASSQTPNGNEQFF. The CDR3 DNA is TGTGCCAGCAGCCAAACGCCGAACGGGAATGAGCAGTTCTTC.

This clone was counted once. In DNA form, the CDR3 reads TGTGCCAGCAGTTTCGGACACCTCTCCTACGAGCAGTACTTC. As protein: CASSFGHLSYEQYF. The gene calls are TRBV28 and TRBJ2-7; D is possibly TRBD1 (5 bases). Between the trimmed V and J ends, which lost 3 bases and 0 bases, there was a span of 9 bases. The CDR3 extends over 14 amino acids. CDR1 is MDHEN and CDR2 is SYDVKM in the germline V gene.

The chain couples TRBV4-3 to TRBJ1-5; no clear D gene. The CDR3 consists of 16 residues. Trimming pared 0 bases from V and 0 bases from J, leaving 9 bases between. The germline V gene encodes CDR1 LGHNA and CDR2 YSLEER. The CDR3 sequence: CASSQDTGNSNQPQHF. CDR3 sequence (DNA): TGCGCCAGCAGCCAAGATACCGGGAATAGCAATCAGCCCCAGCATTTT.

This clone was counted only a few times. CDR3 sequence reads: CASSESGTESGSQHEQYF. The CDR3 DNA is TGCGCCAGCAGTGAGAGCGGTACGGAGAGCGGGAGTCAGCACGAGCAGTACTTC. The genes are TRBV10-2 and TRBJ2-7; 8 positions agree with TRBD2. The CDR3 is 18 amino acids. Germline V lookup: CDR1 WSHSY, CDR2 SAAADI. J lost 5 bases, V lost 2 bases, and 17 bases had no gene match.

This chain links TRBV15 with TRBJ2-7; perhaps TRBD1 as D (7 bases). The CDR3 is 16 residues long. The germline CDR1 and CDR2 sequences are LNHNV and YYDKDF (reference sequence). V lost 2 bases, J lost 3 bases, and 17 bases lay in between. CDR3 sequence (DNA): TGTGCCACCAGCAGATCAGGGGGGCTCGGGGGCTACGAGCAGTACTTC. Translated: CATSRSGGLGGYEQYF. Variable domain in full (rest from reference TRBV15 and TRBJ2-7): DAMVIQNPRYQVTQFGKPVTLSCSQTLNHNVMYWYQQKSSQAPKLLFHYYDKDFNNEADTPDNFQSRRPNTSFCFLDIRSPGLGDTAMYLCATSRSGGLGGYEQYFGPGTRLTVT.

The V gene is TRBV2, the J gene TRBJ2-7; D is undetermined. The germline gives CDR1 SNHLY, CDR2 FYNNEI. V shed 6 bases and J shed 5 bases, with 8 bases lying between them. The CDR3 spans 11 residues. CDR3 residues: CASSIQNEQYF. The CDR3 DNA sequence: TGTGCCAGCAGCATACAGAACGAGCAGTACTTC.

The V gene is TRBV30, the J gene TRBJ1-1; 8 positions agree with TRBD1. The CDR3 loop spans 18 amino acids. Germline CDR1 and CDR2: GTSNPN and SVGIG (reference sequence). J gave up 0 bases and V 1 base, and 13 bases lay outside the gene matches. The CDR3 coding sequence is TGTGCCTGGAGTGGTGACAGGGGTCTTCCTCGAATGAACACTGAAGCTTTCTTT. Protein: CAWSGDRGLPRMNTEAFF.

This sequence joins TRBV6-1 and TRBJ1-5; unclear D gene. Germline V lookup: CDR1 MNHNS, CDR2 SASEGT. V lost 1 base and J lost 2, with 15 bases in between. CDR3 length equals 17 residues. The CDR3 region has the DNA TGTGCCAGCAGTGAAGAAGGGAGGGAAAGGGGCAATCAGCCCCAGCATTTT. It is translated as CASSEEGRERGNQPQHF.

The chain couples TRBV14 to TRBJ2-3; 10 bases map to TRBD2. J was trimmed by 0 bases and V by 0 bases; bases with no gene match: 15. The CDR3 sequence is 21 residues long. The germline V gene encodes CDR1 SGHDN and CDR2 FVKESK. The CDR3 sequence: CASSQDPPGLAPLPSTDTQYF. CDR3 bases: TGTGCCAGCAGCCAAGACCCACCGGGACTAGCGCCCCTTCCTAGCACAGATACGCAGTATTTT.

The rearrangement uses TRBV19 and TRBJ2-7, with TRBD1 as a possible D gene (7 bases). Germline CDR1 is LNHDA and CDR2 is SQIVND (reference sequence). CDR3 length: 17 amino acids. The V gene lost 5 bases and the J gene lost 0 bases, with 20 bases spanning the gap. The chain's CDR3 is CASSVTGNSTSSYEQYF. The DNA of the CDR3 is TGTGCCAGTAGTGTGACAGGGAACTCGACTAGCTCCTACGAGCAGTACTTC.

The rearrangement links TRBV7-9 to TRBJ2-2; 7 bases agree with TRBD1. The V gene end was trimmed by 3 bases and the J gene end by 4 bases; junction bases not matched to a gene: 5. Germline V gene lookup returns CDR1 SEHNR and CDR2 FQNEAQ (reference sequence). The CDR3 length is 15 residues. CDR3 bases: TGTGCCAGCAGCTTCTCAGGGGACAGCACCGGGGAGCTGTTTTTT. It translates to CASSFSGDSTGELFF.

This chain connects TRBV19 to TRBJ2-5; 7 nucleotides agree with TRBD1. Germline V gene data show CDR1 as LNHDA and CDR2 as SQIVND (reference sequence). CDR3 length: 13 residues. The V and J ends lost 9 bases and 0 bases, in that order; junction bases with no gene match: 4. CDR3 nucleotide sequence: TGTGCCAGCCGGGACAGATACCAAGAGACCCAGTACTTC. Residues: CASRDRYQETQYF.

This chain joins TRBV28 and TRBJ1-3, with D perhaps matching TRBD1 (5 bases). Per the germline V gene, CDR1 is MDHEN and CDR2 is SYDVKM. V lost 3 bases to trimming and J lost 0 bases, with 9 bases between them. The CDR3 consists of 15 residues. The CDR3 region has the DNA TGTGCCAGCAGTTTCACCCAGGGCTCTGGAAACACCATATATTTT. Translated, it gives CASSFTQGSGNTIYF.

J is TRBJ2-7 and V is TRBV29-1; 8 nucleotides match TRBD1. The CDR3 contains 12 residues. The V gene end was trimmed by 6 bases and the J gene end by 4 bases; junction bases not matched to a gene: 5. Germline-derived CDR1 and CDR2 are SQVTM and ANQGSEA. This CDR3 is CSVIQGGYEQYF. The CDR3 nucleotides are TGCAGCGTGATACAGGGGGGATACGAGCAGTACTTC.

The V gene is TRBV5-4, the J gene TRBJ2-7; 9 nucleotides agree with TRBD2. Per the germline V gene, CDR1 is SGHNT and CDR2 is YYREEE (reference sequence). The CDR3 totals 16 residues. Trimming took 0 bases from V and 1 from J; bases not matched to a gene: 5. The CDR3 DNA follows: TGTGCCAGCAGCTTGGTTATAGCGGGAGTGTCCTACGAGCAGTACTTC. Residues: CASSLVIAGVSYEQYF.

A single count supports this clone. This sequence joins TRBV5-1 and TRBJ2-3; 10 bases match TRBD2. This CDR3 region has 17 residues. The ends lost 0 bases at V and 4 bases at J; junction bases unmatched: 8. From germline, CDR1 is SGHRS and CDR2 YFSETQ. The CDR3 nucleotides read TGCGCCAGCAGCTTGGTTCCTAGCGGGAGCCCCCCAGATACGCAGTATTTT. Translated, it gives CASSLVPSGSPPDTQYF.

The V call is TRBV5-1, the J call TRBJ2-7, with 7 bases matching TRBD1. In germline, CDR1 is SGHRS, CDR2 YFSETQ. V gave up 0 bases and J gave up 1 base; unmatched junction bases: 10. This CDR3 has 17 amino acids. The CDR3 nucleotides read TGCGCCAGCAGCTTGGCCTGGCCCCGGGACAGATCCTACGAGCAGTACTTC. Its translation is CASSLAWPRDRSYEQYF. Combining the CDR3 with reference TRBV5-1 and TRBJ2-7 gives the whole variable domain KAGVTQTPRYLIKTRGQQVTLSCSPISGHRSVSWYQQTPGQGLQFLFEYFSETQRNKGNFPGRFSGRQFSNSRSEMNVSTLELGDSALYLCASSLAWPRDRSYEQYFGPGTRLTVT.

To note about this clone: Other nucleotide sequences in the sample specify the same CDR3. The chain employs TRBV9 and TRBJ1-2; D is unresolved. CDR1 and CDR2 (germline): SGDLS, YYNGEE. CDR3 length: 13 amino acids. V dropped 4 bases and J dropped 4 bases, with 11 bases sitting between them. CDR3 sequence reads: CASSPRQAYGYTF. The CDR3 nucleotides read TGTGCCAGCAGCCCCCGACAAGCCTATGGCTACACCTTC.

The chain combines TRBV28 with TRBJ2-1; D unresolved. The V end lost 3 bases, the J end lost 8 bases, and 11 bases lay between the germline ends. CDR1 is MDHEN and CDR2 is SYDVKM in the germline V gene. The CDR3 contains 13 residues. CDR3 sequence reads: CASSFVLRYEQFF. In DNA, the CDR3 is TGTGCCAGCAGTTTTGTTTTGAGGTATGAGCAGTTCTTC.

This chain connects TRBV30 to TRBJ1-5, with TRBD1 identical over 8 bases. This CDR3 has 15 amino acids. Germline V gene sequence: CDR1 GTSNPN, CDR2 SVGIG (reference sequence). The ends lost 0 bases at V and 3 bases at J; junction bases unmatched: 4. DNA for the CDR3: TGTGCCTGGAGTGTACAGGGGGATCCCAATCAGCCCCAGCATTTT. It codes for CAWSVQGDPNQPQHF.